Listed below are T cell receptor beta chains from one sample, sequenced in a study of human T cells and chemical hapten exposure. In TCRdb, the RACE reads were re-called with MiXCR into one record per CDR3 protein. The data hold more than 55,000 distinct CDR3 sequences, with around 9.5% observed a single time. The sample consisted of whole blood, taken in connection with sensitization to the hapten diphenylcyclopropenone (DPC). These receptors came from a woman aged 40 to 50 with alopecia areata. Some clones in this sample may be carry-over from other donors' samples. Each CDR3 is given with its conserved first and last residue. A D gene is named only where the DNA matches it firmly. Clone size is shown for a subset of rows, as once, few, many or a class of expanded clone.

D gene: .
clone size: many
J gene: TRBJ1-3
V gene: TRBV18
CDR3 DNA: TGTGCCAGCTCACCAGGGTTTGGAAACACCATATATTTT
CDR3 protein: CASSPGFGNTIYF

D gene: .
clone size: many
J gene: TRBJ1-1
V gene: TRBV25-1
CDR3 DNA: TGTGCCAGCAGTGAATGGGGCCGGGGAGGGGGTGAAGCTTTCTTT
CDR3 protein: CASSEWGRGGGEAFF

D gene: .
clone size: few
J gene: TRBJ1-1
V gene: TRBV6-2/TRBV6-3
CDR3 DNA: TGTGCCAGCAGTTCGGACCTATTGAACACTGAAGCTTTCTTT
CDR3 protein: CASSSDLLNTEAFF

D gene: .
clone size: few
J gene: TRBJ1-2
V gene: TRBV25-1
CDR3 DNA: TGTGCCAGCAGTGAAGGGGGGGCCGCTCGGGGCTACACCTTC
CDR3 protein: CASSEGGAARGYTF

D gene: .
clone size: few
J gene: TRBJ1-2
V gene: TRBV4-3
CDR3 DNA: TGCGCCAGCAGCCAAGATTACCTTGTTAACTATGGCTACACCTTC
CDR3 protein: CASSQDYLVNYGYTF

D gene: TRBD2
clone size: many
J gene: TRBJ2-1
V gene: TRBV9
CDR3 DNA: TGTGCCAGCAGCCGGGACTATAATGTTGGTGGGCAGTTCTTC
CDR3 protein: CASSRDYNVGGQFF

D gene: .
clone size: .
J gene: TRBJ2-7
V gene: TRBV20-1
CDR3 DNA: TGCAGTGCTAGACCCGACAGTTACGAGCAGTACTTC
CDR3 protein: CSARPDSYEQYF

D gene: .
clone size: many
J gene: TRBJ2-1
V gene: TRBV2
CDR3 DNA: TGTGCCAGTAAGTGGGAGGTTGAGCAGTTCTTC
CDR3 protein: CASKWEVEQFF

D gene: TRBD1
clone size: many
J gene: TRBJ2-4
V gene: TRBV7-2
CDR3 DNA: TGTGCCAGCAGCTCGATCCGGGACAGGGGTCTCGGAAACATTCAGTACTTC
CDR3 protein: CASSSIRDRGLGNIQYF

D gene: .
clone size: many
J gene: TRBJ1-4
V gene: TRBV30
CDR3 DNA: TGTGCCTGGAGTTTGGGAGAGATACTGTTTTTT
CDR3 protein: CAWSLGEILFF

D gene: .
clone size: few
J gene: TRBJ2-6
V gene: TRBV4-1
CDR3 DNA: TGCGCCAGCAGCCAAGGGTCTTCAGGGAGAGGGGCCAACGTCCTGACTTTC
CDR3 protein: CASSQGSSGRGANVLTF

D gene: .
clone size: many
J gene: TRBJ1-5
V gene: TRBV12-3/TRBV12-4
CDR3 DNA: TGTGCCAGCAGCTTGAGTGGGGACAATCAGCCCCAGCATTTT
CDR3 protein: CASSLSGDNQPQHF

D gene: TRBD1
clone size: many
J gene: TRBJ2-7
V gene: TRBV29-1
CDR3 DNA: TGCAGCGCGTTTGGGACAGGGGCGATCCACGAGCAGTACTTC
CDR3 protein: CSAFGTGAIHEQYF

D gene: .
clone size: .
J gene: TRBJ2-7
V gene: TRBV10-3
CDR3 DNA: TGTGCCATCAGCCGGACAGACTACTACGAGCAGTACTTC
CDR3 protein: CAISRTDYYEQYF

D gene: .
clone size: few
J gene: TRBJ2-2
V gene: TRBV6-1
CDR3 DNA: TGTGCCAGCAGTGCCAATTTTTTGGCACCCACCGGGGAGCTGTTTTTT
CDR3 protein: CASSANFLAPTGELFF

D gene: .
clone size: many
J gene: TRBJ2-5
V gene: TRBV7-2
CDR3 DNA: TGTGCCAGCAGCTTAGCCGGGACTCAAGAGACCCAGTACTTC
CDR3 protein: CASSLAGTQETQYF

D gene: .
clone size: .
J gene: TRBJ1-4
V gene: TRBV5-1
CDR3 DNA: .
CDR3 protein: CASSQGTAENCFF

D gene: .
clone size: few
J gene: TRBJ1-3
V gene: TRBV6-5
CDR3 DNA: TGTGCCAGCAGTTATGGGGTGTCTGGAAACACCATATATTTT
CDR3 protein: CASSYGVSGNTIYF

D gene: TRBD1
clone size: many
J gene: TRBJ1-5
V gene: TRBV11-2
CDR3 DNA: TGTGCCAGCAGCCAGGACAGGGCAAATCAGCCCCAGCATTTT
CDR3 protein: CASSQDRANQPQHF

D gene: .
clone size: many
J gene: TRBJ1-1
V gene: TRBV28
CDR3 DNA: TGTGCCAGCAGTTTCCAGGGGAGGAACACTGAAGCTTTCTTT
CDR3 protein: CASSFQGRNTEAFF

D gene: TRBD1
clone size: few
J gene: TRBJ2-7
V gene: TRBV28
CDR3 DNA: TGTGCCAGCACCCCAGCCGCCGGACAGGGCTACGAGCAGTACTTC
CDR3 protein: CASTPAAGQGYEQYF

D gene: TRBD2
clone size: many
J gene: TRBJ2-1
V gene: TRBV28
CDR3 DNA: TGTGCCAGCAGTTTTTCCCTCATAGCGGGGCCCCTGGGTGAGCAGTTCTTC
CDR3 protein: CASSFSLIAGPLGEQFF

D gene: .
clone size: many
J gene: TRBJ1-4
V gene: TRBV7-2
CDR3 DNA: TGTGCCAGCAGCCCGGGGGGCCAGGGGCGCGAAAAACTGTTTTTT
CDR3 protein: CASSPGGQGREKLFF

D gene: TRBD1
clone size: many
J gene: TRBJ1-1
V gene: TRBV20-1
CDR3 DNA: TGCAGTGCTTCGACAGGGAAAGCTTTCTTT
CDR3 protein: CSASTGKAFF

D gene: .
clone size: many
J gene: TRBJ2-1
V gene: TRBV5-1
CDR3 DNA: TGCGCCAGCAGCCTCGGACTGGGGAGCTCCTACAATGAGCAGTTCTTC
CDR3 protein: CASSLGLGSSYNEQFF

D gene: .
clone size: many
J gene: TRBJ2-5
V gene: TRBV11-2
CDR3 DNA: TGTGCCAGCAGCTCCAGTCCGGGGAACCCAGAGACCCAGTACTTC
CDR3 protein: CASSSSPGNPETQYF

D gene: .
clone size: .
J gene: TRBJ1-2
V gene: TRBV12-5
CDR3 DNA: TGTGCTAGTGGGTCCGGGGGCGCGAACGGCTACACCTTC
CDR3 protein: CASGSGGANGYTF

D gene: .
clone size: .
J gene: TRBJ1-5
V gene: TRBV21-1
CDR3 DNA: TGTGCCAGCAGCATGACAGATAGCAATCAGCCCCAGCATTTT
CDR3 protein: CASSMTDSNQPQHF

D gene: TRBD1
clone size: .
J gene: TRBJ2-5
V gene: TRBV6-5
CDR3 DNA: TGTGCCAGCAGCTCTACCCCAGCAGGGGGTAGAAAGACCCAGTACTTC
CDR3 protein: CASSSTPAGGRKTQYF

D gene: TRBD1
clone size: many
J gene: TRBJ1-2
V gene: TRBV20-1
CDR3 DNA: TGCAGTGCTGAGACAGGGTTGAACTATGGCTACACCTTC
CDR3 protein: CSAETGLNYGYTF

D gene: .
clone size: .
J gene: TRBJ1-1
V gene: TRBV5-1
CDR3 DNA: TGCGCCAGCAGTCGCGCAGGGGAGGGTGGCACTGAAGCTTTCTTT
CDR3 protein: CASSRAGEGGTEAFF

D gene: TRBD1
clone size: many
J gene: TRBJ1-4
V gene: TRBV20-1
CDR3 DNA: TGCAGTGCTCACAGGGGAGGGAGTGAAAAACTGTTTTTT
CDR3 protein: CSAHRGGSEKLFF

D gene: TRBD1
clone size: many
J gene: TRBJ2-5
V gene: TRBV19
CDR3 DNA: TGTGCCAGTAGGGGACAGGGACGTCAAGAGACCCAGTACTTC
CDR3 protein: CASRGQGRQETQYF

D gene: TRBD1
clone size: many
J gene: TRBJ1-1
V gene: TRBV7-8
CDR3 DNA: TGTGCCAGCAGCCGGGACAGGGCGAACACTGAAGCTTTCTTT
CDR3 protein: CASSRDRANTEAFF

D gene: .
clone size: many
J gene: TRBJ2-7
V gene: TRBV28
CDR3 DNA: TGTGCCAACATAGTTCGCCCGGGATTAGGGTACGAGCAGTACTTC
CDR3 protein: CANIVRPGLGYEQYF

D gene: TRBD1
clone size: .
J gene: TRBJ2-7
V gene: TRBV28
CDR3 DNA: TGTGCCAGCAGCACCGGGACAGGGCATCAGTACTTC
CDR3 protein: CASSTGTGHQYF

D gene: .
clone size: many
J gene: TRBJ1-5
V gene: TRBV11-2
CDR3 DNA: TGTGCCAGCAGCTCCCTCGGTCAGCCCCAGCATTTT
CDR3 protein: CASSSLGQPQHF

D gene: TRBD1
clone size: few
J gene: TRBJ1-1
V gene: TRBV29-1
CDR3 DNA: TGCAGCGGCGGACAGGGATCAAAAGCTTTCTTT
CDR3 protein: CSGGQGSKAFF

D gene: .
clone size: many
J gene: TRBJ1-5
V gene: TRBV3-1
CDR3 DNA: TGTGCCAGCAGCCAAGTTCCTAATCAGCCCCAGCATTTT
CDR3 protein: CASSQVPNQPQHF

D gene: TRBD2
clone size: .
J gene: TRBJ2-5
V gene: TRBV20-1
CDR3 DNA: TGCAGTGCTGCGACTAGCGGGGGGGCCCAAGAGACCCAGTACTTC
CDR3 protein: CSAATSGGAQETQYF

D gene: .
clone size: .
J gene: TRBJ2-7
V gene: TRBV7-6
CDR3 DNA: TGTGCCAGCAGCTCGGGACAACCGTACGAGCAGTACTTC
CDR3 protein: CASSSGQPYEQYF

D gene: TRBD2
clone size: many
J gene: TRBJ2-6
V gene: TRBV4-3
CDR3 DNA: TGCGCCAGCAGCCAAGAGCCGACTAGCGGGGGGGCTACCGGGGCCAACGTCCTGACTTTC
CDR3 protein: CASSQEPTSGGATGANVLTF

D gene: .
clone size: many
J gene: TRBJ2-7
V gene: TRBV7-2
CDR3 DNA: TGTGCCAGCAGCCCCAGGATCACCTACGAGCAGTACTTC
CDR3 protein: CASSPRITYEQYF

D gene: TRBD1
clone size: .
J gene: TRBJ1-1
V gene: TRBV5-1
CDR3 DNA: TGCGCCAGCAGCTTTACTGGACAGGGGTTCGTAGCTTTCTTT
CDR3 protein: CASSFTGQGFVAFF

D gene: .
clone size: few
J gene: TRBJ1-1
V gene: TRBV7-9
CDR3 DNA: TGTGCCAGCAGATATCCCGGGACAACTTTCACTGAAGCTTTCTTT
CDR3 protein: CASRYPGTTFTEAFF

D gene: .
clone size: many
J gene: TRBJ1-6
V gene: TRBV6-5
CDR3 DNA: TGTGCCAGCAGTTCCTACTCAATCGGCGCAGGGAGCTCCTATAATTCACCCCTCCACTTT
CDR3 protein: CASSSYSIGAGSSYNSPLHF

D gene: .
clone size: many
J gene: TRBJ2-3
V gene: TRBV6-2/TRBV6-3
CDR3 DNA: TGTGCCGGCCCCATCCCGGATACGCAGTATTTT
CDR3 protein: CAGPIPDTQYF

D gene: .
clone size: many
J gene: TRBJ2-7
V gene: TRBV12-3/TRBV12-4
CDR3 DNA: TGTGCCAGCAGTTTTTCCGTATCCTACGAGCAGTACTTC
CDR3 protein: CASSFSVSYEQYF

D gene: .
clone size: .
J gene: TRBJ1-5
V gene: TRBV6-2/TRBV6-3
CDR3 DNA: TGTGCCAGCAGTTGGGTCAGGGGAAGCAATCAGCCCCAGCATTTT
CDR3 protein: CASSWVRGSNQPQHF

D gene: .
clone size: many
J gene: TRBJ1-4
V gene: TRBV7-9
CDR3 DNA: TGTGCCAGCAGCGTGGGACACACAGGGCAAGGTGAAAAACTGTTTTTT
CDR3 protein: CASSVGHTGQGEKLFF

D gene: .
clone size: few
J gene: TRBJ1-2
V gene: TRBV3-1
CDR3 DNA: TGTGCCAGCAGCCAAGATATGGCCACTAACTATGGCTACACCTTC
CDR3 protein: CASSQDMATNYGYTF

D gene: .
clone size: medium-sized
J gene: TRBJ1-1
V gene: TRBV7-9
CDR3 DNA: TGTGCCAGCAGCTTGGAAACTCTCAAAAGAAGGGGAGCTTTCTTT
CDR3 protein: CASSLETLKRRGAFF